The 23 T cell receptor beta chains in this list originate from one sample, sequenced in a study of T cell responses to AZD1222 COVID-19 vaccine (dated by TCRdb to about 2021). The library was built by means of the immunoSEQ multiplex PCR assay. Imported from immuneACCESS, the table was reduced by TCRdb to in-frame sequences with V and J called. These copies leave out some clones; in studies compared against another copy, an unresolved V gene accounts for under half, and the cause of the remainder is not known. The sample table shows 95,000 to 110,000 clones, and about 90% are seen once. The ten most abundant clones make up about 5% of the sample. Taken with the paper, the label for time point translates to: baseline before first vaccination. Sequenced material: peripheral blood, taken on day 0 of AZD1222 vaccination. All receptors derive from an adult in good health.

The chain employs TRBV12-3 or TRBV12-4 and TRBJ2-1, with D possibly matching TRBD2 (6 bases). The CDR3 runs to 13 residues. The V and J ends lost 8 bases and 8 bases respectively, with 16 bases between them. CDR3: CASGDSGGDEQFF. CDR3 coding DNA: TGTGCCAGCGGAGATAGCGGAGGGGATGAGCAGTTCTTC.

This clone was seen once. The genes are TRBV4-1 and TRBJ1-2; D is uncertain. V gave up 1 base and J gave up 9 bases, with 21 bases separating them. The length of the CDR3 is 16 residues. Per the germline V gene, CDR1 is MGHRA and CDR2 is YSYEKL. The CDR3 spells CASSQVPREPSDRYTF. CDR3 nucleotide sequence: TGCGCCAGCAGCCAAGTACCCCGGGAGCCCTCGGATCGCTACACCTTC.

A note on this clone: One end of the junction fails to match germline, which may point to a read error. V and J are TRBV7-9 and TRBJ1-3; 7 nucleotides agree with TRBD1. CDR1 and CDR2 from the germline V gene are SEHNR and FQNEAQ (reference sequence). The CDR3 extends over 16 amino acids. Here the CDR3 reads CASSLPSGDSGSTIYF. The CDR3 bases are TGTGCCAGCAGCTTACCCTCAGGGGACAGTGGAAGCACCATATATTTT. The variable domain in full, with the rest retrieved from reference TRBV7-9 and TRBJ1-3, is DTGVSQNPRHKITKRGQNVTFRCDPISEHNRLYWYRQTLGQGPEFLTYFQNEAQLEKSRLLSDRFSAERPKGSFSTLEIQRTEQGDSAMYLCASSLPSGDSGSTIYFGEGSWLTVV.

This rearrangement joins TRBV6-5 to TRBJ2-2; the D is unclear. Per germline, CDR1 MNHEY and CDR2 SVGAGI. V was clipped by 2 bases and J by 1 base, with 11 bases between them. CDR3 length equals 16 residues. The DNA of the CDR3 is TGTGCCAGCAGTTACGTTTCCCAGAGGAACACCGGGGAGCTGTTTTTT. It codes for CASSYVSQRNTGELFF.

The V gene is TRBV9, the J gene TRBJ1-6, with TRBD1 as a possible D gene (5 bases). The germline CDR1 and CDR2 sequences are SGDLS and YYNGEE. Deletions cut 3 bases from V and 10 bases from J, with 11 bases between. The CDR3 runs 13 residues. In DNA form, the CDR3 reads TGTGCCAGCAGCGGGGTTCCAGGGTCACCCCTCCACTTT. Protein product: CASSGVPGSPLHF.

This clone has a single count. V and J are TRBV19 and TRBJ1-1; no firm D call. CDR3 size: 13 residues. Trimming left V 3 bases short and J 0 bases short, with 5 bases between. Looked up from germline, CDR1 is LNHDA and CDR2 is SQIVND (reference sequence). CDR3 in amino acids: CASSISMNTEAFF. CDR3 coding DNA: TGTGCCAGTAGTATTTCAATGAACACTGAAGCTTTCTTT.

The chain couples TRBV6-5 to TRBJ1-4; TRBD1 might be the D (6 bases). The CDR3 has 14 residues. The germline gives CDR1 MNHEY, CDR2 SVGAGI. The V end lost 8 bases, the J end lost 0 bases, and 10 bases lay between the germline ends. As DNA, the CDR3 is TGTGCCAGCGGACAGTTCGCAACTAATGAAAAACTGTTTTTT. This sequence encodes CASGQFATNEKLFF.

The V and J genes are TRBV11-2 and TRBJ1-2; no definite D call. The V and J ends lost 0 bases and 4 bases respectively, with 12 bases between them. This CDR3 has 15 residues. The germline V gene has CDR1 SGHAT and CDR2 FQNNGV. CDR3: CASSLDPAAVYGYTF. The CDR3 nucleotides are TGTGCCAGCAGCTTAGATCCGGCGGCCGTCTATGGCTACACCTTC.

The chain joins TRBV27 to TRBJ1-2; D perhaps matches TRBD1 (5 bases). The CDR3 length is 11 residues. The V and J ends lost 10 bases and 2 bases respectively, with 8 bases between them. CDR1 MNHEY and CDR2 SMNVEV come from the germline V gene (reference sequence). The CDR3 nucleotides read TGTGCCACCCGACAGAACTATGGCTACACCTTC. Amino acids: CATRQNYGYTF.

This sequence joins TRBV7-9 and TRBJ1-2, with D tentatively TRBD1 (5 bases). This CDR3 is 15 amino acids long. Germline CDR1 and CDR2: SEHNR and FQNEAQ (reference sequence). The germline V and J ends were trimmed by 5 bases and 0 bases, with 13 bases remaining between them. CDR3 bases: TGTGCCAGCAGCCCCATGGGGCAGACTAACTATGGCTACACCTTC. Translating it yields CASSPMGQTNYGYTF. The entire variable domain, with the rest obtained from reference TRBV7-9 and TRBJ1-2, is as follows: DTGVSQNPRHKITKRGQNVTFRCDPISEHNRLYWYRQTLGQGPEFLTYFQNEAQLEKSRLLSDRFSAERPKGSFSTLEIQRTEQGDSAMYLCASSPMGQTNYGYTFGSGTRLTVV.

This clone was counted only a few times. CDR3 coding DNA: TGTGCCAGCAGTCGGATGCGGGGGGGAAGCACAGATACGCAGTATTTT. As protein: CASSRMRGGSTDTQYF. V gene TRBV2 combines with J gene TRBJ2-3, with TRBD2 identical over 9 bases. Germline-derived CDR1 and CDR2 are SNHLY and FYNNEI. The trim removed 5 bases at V and 0 bases at J, leaving 6 bases unmatched. The CDR3 spans 16 residues.

The V gene is TRBV5-1, the J gene TRBJ1-1; TRBD1 might be the D (5 bases). The CDR3 contains 15 residues. The germline V and J ends were trimmed by 4 bases and 3 bases, with 16 bases remaining between them. Germline lookup yields CDR1 SGHRS and CDR2 YFSETQ. The CDR3 DNA is TGCGCCAGCAGCCTACTCAGGGTTAGGGACACTGAAGCTTTCTTT. Translating gives CASSLLRVRDTEAFF.

V is TRBV4-1 and J is TRBJ2-1; D is uncertain. V lost 1 base, J lost 9 bases, and 7 bases lay in between. This CDR3 comprises 12 residues. CDR1 is MGHRA and CDR2 is YSYEKL in the germline V gene. CDR3 amino acids: CASSQGGIEQFF. The CDR3 DNA sequence: TGCGCCAGCAGCCAAGGTGGGATTGAGCAGTTCTTC.

This clone was picked up one time. The rearrangement uses TRBV7-9 and TRBJ1-4; D call uncertain. The CDR3 is 14 residues long. The germline CDR1 and CDR2 sequences are SEHNR and FQNEAQ (reference sequence). Trimming stripped 7 bases from V and 1 base from J, with 10 bases between. This CDR3 reads CASTLTGTNEKLFF. CDR3 coding DNA: TGTGCCAGCACATTGACGGGAACTAATGAAAAACTGTTTTTT.

The gene calls are TRBV9 and TRBJ2-7, with unresolved D. There are 14 residues in the CDR3. In germline, CDR1 is SGDLS, CDR2 YYNGEE. V lost 3 bases, J lost 5 bases, and 15 bases lay in between. In DNA, the CDR3 is TGTGCCAGCAGCGAGCAGATCTTAGGCAACGAGCAGTACTTC. Its protein is CASSEQILGNEQYF.

This chain links TRBV5-1 with TRBJ1-2; a possible D gene is TRBD1 (6 bases). The V gene's germline CDR1 is SGHRS and CDR2 YFSETQ. The CDR3 is 13 residues long. With 7 bases removed from V and 4 bases from J, the gap between germline ends came to 14 bases. The chain's CDR3 is CASGPGQVYGYTF. The DNA of the CDR3 is TGCGCCAGCGGCCCGGGACAAGTCTATGGCTACACCTTC.

The genes are TRBV7-9 and TRBJ1-1, with a tentative D call TRBD1 (6 bases). In germline, CDR1 is SEHNR, CDR2 FQNEAQ (reference sequence). Trimming removed 4 bases from V and 2 bases from J, with 11 bases in between. This CDR3 is built from 14 residues. CDR3 DNA: TGTGCCAGCAGCTCCGGGACATACAACACTGAAGCTTTCTTT. It is translated as CASSSGTYNTEAFF.

The rearrangement links TRBV7-2 to TRBJ2-7; D is perhaps TRBD1 (5 bases). Germline-derived CDR1 and CDR2 are SGHTA and FQGNSA. This CDR3 is 14 amino acids long. V lost 5 bases, J lost 3 bases, and 14 bases lay in between. Here the CDR3 DNA reads TGTGCCAGCAGCCGTACAGGTTTCAGCTACGAGCAGTACTTC. This sequence encodes CASSRTGFSYEQYF.

The chain uses TRBV15 and TRBJ2-2; no clear D. Germline CDR1 reads LNHNV; CDR2 reads YYDKDF (reference sequence). This CDR3 comprises 12 residues. Trimming left V 0 bases short and J 9 bases short, with 5 bases between. CDR3 protein: CATSRDYRELFF. DNA for the CDR3: TGTGCCACCAGCAGAGATTACCGGGAGCTGTTTTTT.

The chain uses TRBV18 and TRBJ1-2; TRBD1 aligns across 7 bases. V lost 3 bases, J lost 8 bases, and 6 bases stayed unmatched. The CDR3 runs to 13 residues. Germline values: CDR1 KGHSH, CDR2 LQKENI. CDR3 coding DNA: TGTGCCAGCTCACCGGATACAGGGGTCGGCTACACCTTC. Translating gives CASSPDTGVGYTF.

V and J are TRBV20-1 and TRBJ1-1; D remains ambiguous. The length of the CDR3 is 10 residues. Germline values: CDR1 DFQATT, CDR2 SNEGSKA (reference sequence). The V end lost 3 bases, the J end lost 5 bases, and 4 bases lay between the germline ends. Here the CDR3 reads CSARETEAFF. CDR3 sequence (DNA): TGCAGTGCTAGGGAAACTGAAGCTTTCTTT.

The CDR3 DNA is TGTGCCAGCAGCCTATTGGTCAGGGACAGTGAGCAGTTCTTC. It specifies CASSLLVRDSEQFF. The chain links TRBV7-8 to TRBJ2-1; 7 bases agree with TRBD1. The germline CDR1 and CDR2 sequences are SGHVS and FQNEAQ. J gave up 9 bases and V 5 bases, and 10 bases lay outside the gene matches. This CDR3 contains 14 residues.

The V and J genes are TRBV6-5 and TRBJ1-2, with D possibly being TRBD1 (5 bases). Germline V gene sequence: CDR1 MNHEY, CDR2 SVGAGI. The CDR3 is 13 residues long. V gave up 6 bases and J gave up 6 bases, with 14 bases separating them. CDR3 DNA sequence: TGTGCCAGCAGGACGGCGGGGGGGAATGGCTACACCTTC. Amino acids: CASRTAGGNGYTF.